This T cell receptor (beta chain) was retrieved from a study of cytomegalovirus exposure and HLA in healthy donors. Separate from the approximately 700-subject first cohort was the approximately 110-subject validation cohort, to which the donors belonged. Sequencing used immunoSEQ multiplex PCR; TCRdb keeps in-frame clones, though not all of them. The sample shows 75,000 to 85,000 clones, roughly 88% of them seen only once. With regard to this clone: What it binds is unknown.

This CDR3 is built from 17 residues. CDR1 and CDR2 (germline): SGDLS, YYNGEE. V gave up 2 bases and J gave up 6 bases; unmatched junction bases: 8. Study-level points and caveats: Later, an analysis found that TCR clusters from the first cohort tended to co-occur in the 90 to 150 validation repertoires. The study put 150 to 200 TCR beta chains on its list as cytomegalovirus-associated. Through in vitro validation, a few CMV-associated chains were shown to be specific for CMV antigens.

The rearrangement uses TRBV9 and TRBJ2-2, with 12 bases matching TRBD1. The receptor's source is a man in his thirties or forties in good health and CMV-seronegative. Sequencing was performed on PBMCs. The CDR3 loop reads CASSVRGGQGAPGELFF. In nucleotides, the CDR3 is TGTGCCAGCAGCGTCCGAGGGGGACAGGGGGCGCCCGGGGAGCTGTTTTTT.